This T cell receptor (beta chain) originates from a study of graft-versus-host responses after intestinal transplantation. Study in general: Recipients were all induced with anti-thymocyte globulin, then given tacrolimus and steroids for around 3 years. Broader study findings: The authors found GvH clones in recipient marrow, some appearing first in ileum or blood. Individuals who had graft-donor T cell macrochimerism had allografts that showed high graft-versus-host to host-versus-graft clonal ratios.

Here immunoSEQ multiplex PCR was the method, and the copy in TCRdb shows in-frame clones only, minus some. The sample contains approximately 100,000 clones, approximately 93% of which appear only once. Concerning this clone itself: Its antigen is unidentified.

The CDR3 loop spans 17 amino acids. Germline CDR1 MGHRA, CDR2 YSYEKL. After removal of 5 bases from V and 10 bases from J, the junction contained 18 bases not matched to a gene. Sequencing used unstimulated CD8+ T cells sorted from spleen or lymph node cells, obtained before intestinal transplant. This chain links TRBV4-1 with TRBJ2-2, with 8 positions matching TRBD2. The origin of this receptor is a human donor who received an intestinal transplant. For the CDR3, the DNA is TGCGCCAGCAGCTACTACCAGCGGGGGCCTGAGTTCGCGGAGCTGTTTTTT. It encodes CASSYYQRGPEFAELFF.